A selection of T cell receptor beta chains follows, all from one sample in a study of blood T cell repertoires in COVID-19. TCRdb's table, derived via immunoSEQ multiplex PCR, lists solely in-frame clones and lacks some. The sample lists about 130,000 clones, less than 90% seen once, with under 15% in the top ten. The sequenced sample was peripheral blood. The receptor source for this set is a woman aged 25 to 39 who had recovered from COVID-19. The CDR3 runs from the conserved cysteine through the conserved F or W. A D gene is named only where the DNA matches it firmly. The size of a clone is reported for some rows only, either as once, few or many, or as a class for expanded clones.

abundance: once
v_gene: TRBV6-5
d_gene: TRBD2
j_gene: TRBJ2-7
CDR3aa: CASSYAGGSSYEQYF
CDR3nt: TGTGCCAGCAGTTACGCGGGGGGCTCCTCCTACGAGCAGTACTTC

abundance: NA
v_gene: TRBV6-5
d_gene: NA
j_gene: TRBJ1-1
CDR3aa: CASSRNPGDTEAFF
CDR3nt: TGTGCCAGCAGTCGAAACCCGGGGGACACTGAAGCTTTCTTT

abundance: NA
v_gene: TRBV27
d_gene: TRBD1
j_gene: TRBJ1-6
CDR3aa: CASSLVGTADYNSPLHF
CDR3nt: TGTGCCAGCAGTTTAGTAGGGACAGCCGACTATAATTCACCCCTCCACTTT

abundance: NA
v_gene: TRBV7-2
d_gene: NA
j_gene: TRBJ1-1
CDR3aa: CASSLAGVPTEAFF
CDR3nt: TGTGCCAGCAGCTTAGCAGGAGTCCCCACTGAAGCTTTCTTT

abundance: NA
v_gene: TRBV9
d_gene: TRBD2
j_gene: TRBJ2-1
CDR3aa: CASSVGLAGGSEQFF
CDR3nt: TGTGCCAGCAGCGTAGGACTAGCGGGAGGTTCTGAGCAGTTCTTC

abundance: NA
v_gene: TRBV7-8
d_gene: TRBD1
j_gene: TRBJ1-3
CDR3aa: CASSLRGVGTGANTIYF
CDR3nt: TGTGCCAGCAGCTTAAGGGGTGTAGGGACAGGGGCAAACACCATATATTTT

abundance: NA
v_gene: TRBV15
d_gene: NA
j_gene: TRBJ1-1
CDR3aa: CATSVQGFRIGTEAFF
CDR3nt: TGTGCCACCAGCGTACAGGGTTTTCGGATAGGGACTGAAGCTTTCTTT

abundance: NA
v_gene: TRBV30
d_gene: NA
j_gene: TRBJ2-3
CDR3aa: CAWTQQPTDTQYF
CDR3nt: TGTGCCTGGACTCAACAGCCCACAGATACGCAGTATTTT

abundance: NA
v_gene: TRBV19
d_gene: TRBD1
j_gene: TRBJ1-1
CDR3aa: CASTDQSTGDTEAFF
CDR3nt: TGTGCCAGTACCGATCAATCGACAGGGGACACTGAAGCTTTCTTT

abundance: NA
v_gene: TRBV19
d_gene: NA
j_gene: TRBJ1-2
CDR3aa: CASLSRAAGSYGYTF
CDR3nt: TGTGCCAGCCTTTCCCGGGCCGCGGGTAGCTATGGCTACACCTTC

abundance: NA
v_gene: TRBV6-5
d_gene: TRBD2
j_gene: TRBJ2-3
CDR3aa: CASDGGGSTDTQYF
CDR3nt: TGTGCCAGCGACGGGGGGGGAAGCACAGATACGCAGTATTTT

abundance: NA
v_gene: TRBV7-9
d_gene: NA
j_gene: TRBJ2-7
CDR3aa: CASSPYSYEQYF
CDR3nt: TGTGCCAGCAGCCCCTACTCCTACGAGCAGTACTTC

abundance: NA
v_gene: TRBV7-2
d_gene: NA
j_gene: TRBJ2-2
CDR3aa: CASRLFGDWAGELFF
CDR3nt: TGTGCCAGCCGTCTTTTCGGGGATTGGGCCGGGGAGCTGTTTTTT

abundance: NA
v_gene: TRBV10-1
d_gene: NA
j_gene: TRBJ2-1
CDR3aa: CASSESQESFYNEQFF
CDR3nt: TGCGCCAGCAGTGAGAGCCAAGAGTCCTTTTACAATGAGCAGTTCTTC

abundance: NA
v_gene: TRBV3-1/TRBV3-2
d_gene: NA
j_gene: TRBJ2-7
CDR3aa: CASSQDLGTSYEQYF
CDR3nt: TGTGCCAGCAGCCAAGATTTGGGCACTTCCTACGAGCAGTACTTC

abundance: NA
v_gene: TRBV7-8
d_gene: NA
j_gene: TRBJ2-7
CDR3aa: CASSPSAYEQYF
CDR3nt: TGTGCCAGCAGCCCATCAGCCTACGAGCAGTACTTC

abundance: NA
v_gene: TRBV4-1
d_gene: NA
j_gene: TRBJ1-1
CDR3aa: CASGQDPRSHAEAFF
CDR3nt: TGCGCCAGCGGCCAAGATCCGAGGTCTCACGCTGAAGCTTTCTTT

abundance: NA
v_gene: TRBV7-8
d_gene: NA
j_gene: TRBJ1-2
CDR3aa: CASSLAGQSAHTF
CDR3nt: TGTGCCAGCAGCTTAGCGGGACAATCTGCTCACACCTTC

abundance: once
v_gene: TRBV5-1
d_gene: TRBD1
j_gene: TRBJ2-5
CDR3aa: CASSLGQGRETQYF
CDR3nt: TGCGCCAGCAGCCTCGGACAGGGCAGAGAGACCCAGTACTTC

abundance: few
v_gene: TRBV28
d_gene: TRBD2
j_gene: TRBJ2-1
CDR3aa: CASSFDLGASGAYNEQFF
CDR3nt: TGTGCCAGCAGTTTCGACCTCGGTGCCAGCGGGGCTTACAATGAGCAGTTCTTC

abundance: NA
v_gene: TRBV6-6
d_gene: NA
j_gene: TRBJ1-1
CDR3aa: CASSPTGPNTEAFF
CDR3nt: TGTGCCAGCAGCCCCACAGGGCCGAACACTGAAGCTTTCTTT

abundance: NA
v_gene: TRBV18
d_gene: TRBD2
j_gene: TRBJ2-1
CDR3aa: CASSATSDSYNEQFF
CDR3nt: TGTGCCAGCTCAGCCACTAGCGACTCCTACAATGAGCAGTTCTTC

abundance: NA
v_gene: TRBV2
d_gene: TRBD1
j_gene: TRBJ2-7
CDR3aa: CASDRGKSYEQYF
CDR3nt: TGTGCCAGCGACAGGGGGAAATCCTACGAGCAGTACTTC

abundance: NA
v_gene: TRBV5-6
d_gene: NA
j_gene: TRBJ1-1
CDR3aa: CASSPGGMATEAFF
CDR3nt: TGTGCCAGCAGCCCGGGGGGGATGGCCACTGAAGCTTTCTTT

abundance: few
v_gene: TRBV4-1
d_gene: TRBD2
j_gene: TRBJ2-1
CDR3aa: CASSQDPGGSYNEQFF
CDR3nt: TGCGCCAGCAGCCAAGATCCGGGGGGTTCCTACAATGAGCAGTTCTTC

abundance: NA
v_gene: TRBV7-8
d_gene: NA
j_gene: TRBJ1-2
CDR3aa: CASSLGYRAHYGYTF
CDR3nt: TGTGCCAGCAGCTTAGGCTACAGGGCTCACTATGGCTACACCTTC

abundance: NA
v_gene: TRBV12-5
d_gene: TRBD1
j_gene: TRBJ2-7
CDR3aa: CASAPQGGSGEQYF
CDR3nt: TGTGCTAGTGCCCCACAGGGGGGAAGCGGGGAGCAGTACTTC

abundance: once
v_gene: TRBV12-5
d_gene: NA
j_gene: TRBJ2-3
CDR3aa: CASGLGRDTDTQYF
CDR3nt: TGTGCTAGTGGTTTGGGCAGGGACACAGATACGCAGTATTTT